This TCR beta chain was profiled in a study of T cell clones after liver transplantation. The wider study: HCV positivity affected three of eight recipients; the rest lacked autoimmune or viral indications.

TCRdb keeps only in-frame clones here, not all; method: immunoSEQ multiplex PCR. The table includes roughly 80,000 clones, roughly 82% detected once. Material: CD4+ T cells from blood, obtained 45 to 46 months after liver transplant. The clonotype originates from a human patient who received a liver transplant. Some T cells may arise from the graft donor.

CDR3 loop: CASSLGSGGARGLPEAFF. The CDR3 nucleotides read TGCGCCAGCAGCTTGGGTTCAGGGGGCGCGCGTGGATTACCTGAAGCTTTCTTT. V usage is TRBV5-1 and J usage is TRBJ1-1; 8 bases line up with TRBD1. Germline V lookup: CDR1 SGHRS, CDR2 YFSETQ. The CDR3 totals 18 residues. The V segment lost 0 bases and the J segment 6 bases; nucleotides outside the gene matches: 16.